These T cell receptor beta chains were read from a single sample in a study of cytomegalovirus exposure and HLA in healthy donors. Sequencing was performed with immunoSEQ multiplex PCR; in TCRdb, only in-frame clones are kept and a portion is missing. The sample consists of 65,000 or so clones, 78% of them appearing once. The sequenced sample consisted of PBMCs. These receptors were collected from a girl aged 10 to 17 in good health and CMV-seropositive. The CDR3 runs from the conserved cysteine through the conserved F or W. Each record gives: CDR3 DNA, CDR3 protein, clone size, J gene, D gene, V gene. The D gene is left open where the match is weak. Expanded clones are given a class, and other clones once, few, many or no size at all.

DNA: TGCGCCAGCAGTGATTGGGAGAGGGGGCACAATGAGCAGTTCTTC
CDR3: CASSDWERGHNEQFF
size: -
J: TRBJ2-1
D: TRBD1
V: TRBV10-1

DNA: TGTGCCAGCAGGAACAGGGGTGGCACAGATACGCAGTATTTT
CDR3: CASRNRGGTDTQYF
size: -
J: TRBJ2-3
D: TRBD1
V: TRBV6-5

DNA: TGCGCCAGCAGCTTGATAGGGGTTCGGAACACTGAAGCTTTCTTT
CDR3: CASSLIGVRNTEAFF
size: -
J: TRBJ1-1
D: -
V: TRBV5-1

DNA: TGTGCCAGCAGGGTGGACAGGGGTGAAAAACTGTTTTTT
CDR3: CASRVDRGEKLFF
size: -
J: TRBJ1-4
D: TRBD1
V: TRBV2

DNA: TGTGCCAGCATTGGCCAGGAGGGTACTGAAGCTTTCTTT
CDR3: CASIGQEGTEAFF
size: -
J: TRBJ1-1
D: -
V: TRBV28

DNA: TGTGCCAGCAGTAAGACTAGCGGGAGACGAGCTAGCACAGATACGCAGTATTTT
CDR3: CASSKTSGRRASTDTQYF
size: -
J: TRBJ2-3
D: TRBD2
V: TRBV27

DNA: TGTGCCAGCAGTCGACAGGGGAACACTGAAGCTTTCTTT
CDR3: CASSRQGNTEAFF
size: -
J: TRBJ1-1
D: TRBD1
V: TRBV6-4

DNA: TGCGCCAGCAGCTTCCGACAGGGGGAAAAACTGTTTTTT
CDR3: CASSFRQGEKLFF
size: -
J: TRBJ1-4
D: TRBD1
V: TRBV4-1

DNA: TGTGCCAGCAGGGCGGCGGACACTGAAGCTTTCTTT
CDR3: CASRAADTEAFF
size: -
J: TRBJ1-1
D: -
V: TRBV6-6

DNA: TGCGCCAGCAGCCAAGTGGAGGGGGCCCCGTTACTGTTTTTT
CDR3: CASSQVEGAPLLFF
size: few
J: TRBJ1-4
D: TRBD1
V: TRBV4-1

DNA: TGTGCCAGCAGCACCGGACACGGGGCTTTCTTT
CDR3: CASSTGHGAFF
size: -
J: TRBJ1-1
D: -
V: TRBV28

DNA: TGTGCCAGCAGCGCAGGGAACGAGCAGTACTTC
CDR3: CASSAGNEQYF
size: -
J: TRBJ2-7
D: -
V: TRBV14

DNA: TGTGCCAGCAGCCTGACAGGGAGCTCCTACGAGCAGTACTTC
CDR3: CASSLTGSSYEQYF
size: few
J: TRBJ2-7
D: TRBD1
V: TRBV28

DNA: TGCGCCAGCAGCCAACCCGCGGACAGGGGGGTCTATGGCTACACCTTC
CDR3: CASSQPADRGVYGYTF
size: -
J: TRBJ1-2
D: TRBD1
V: TRBV4-1

DNA: TGTGCCAGCAGTTTATATGTGCTAGCGACAGATACGCAGTATTTT
CDR3: CASSLYVLATDTQYF
size: once
J: TRBJ2-3
D: -
V: TRBV28

DNA: TGTGCCAGCAGTGCCCAAACAGGGGCCAACTATGGCTACACCTTC
CDR3: CASSAQTGANYGYTF
size: -
J: TRBJ1-2
D: TRBD1
V: TRBV27

DNA: TGTGCCAGCAGTTTACAGGCAGGCGTCAATCAGCCCCAGCATTTT
CDR3: CASSLQAGVNQPQHF
size: -
J: TRBJ1-5
D: -
V: TRBV28

DNA: TGTGCCAGCAGTTTACTGGTATGGAGTAGCACAGATACGCAGTATTTT
CDR3: CASSLLVWSSTDTQYF
size: -
J: TRBJ2-3
D: -
V: TRBV28

DNA: TGTGCCAGCAGTTACTCTGGCCGATTGAACACTGAAGCTTTCTTT
CDR3: CASSYSGRLNTEAFF
size: few
J: TRBJ1-1
D: -
V: TRBV6-5

DNA: TGCGCCAGCAGCGTGGTCAGGGACACTGAAGCTTTCTTT
CDR3: CASSVVRDTEAFF
size: -
J: TRBJ1-1
D: -
V: TRBV5-1

DNA: TGCGCCAGCAGCCAGCCCGGGACAGGGTACTACAATGAGCAGTTCTTC
CDR3: CASSQPGTGYYNEQFF
size: few
J: TRBJ2-1
D: TRBD1
V: TRBV4-1

DNA: TGCGCCAGCAGCTCATACGGGGACAGGGGGATTAATGGCTACACCTTC
CDR3: CASSSYGDRGINGYTF
size: -
J: TRBJ1-2
D: TRBD1
V: TRBV4-3

DNA: TGTGCCAGCAGTACGACTAGCGGGGGATCAGATACGCAGTATTTT
CDR3: CASSTTSGGSDTQYF
size: -
J: TRBJ2-3
D: TRBD2
V: TRBV6-1

DNA: TGTGCCAGCTCGAAACTCGGGACAGTCAACGACCCTAGTGGGTACTTC
CDR3: CASSKLGTVNDPSGYF
size: -
J: TRBJ2-5
D: TRBD1
V: TRBV2

DNA: TGTGCCTCCAAGGCAGGGGGCCGGACCGGGGAGCTGTTTTTT
CDR3: CASKAGGRTGELFF
size: -
J: TRBJ2-2
D: TRBD1
V: TRBV30

DNA: TGTGCCAGCTCCCCGGACAGATTCCAGAACACTGAAGCTTTCTTT
CDR3: CASSPDRFQNTEAFF
size: -
J: TRBJ1-1
D: -
V: TRBV18

DNA: TGTGCCAGCACCGGCCGACAGGGGGAGTTCAAAAGCTACGAGCAGTACTTC
CDR3: CASTGRQGEFKSYEQYF
size: -
J: TRBJ2-7
D: TRBD1
V: TRBV2

DNA: TGTGCCAGCAGCTTAGGGACAGGGAACACTGAAGCTTTCTTT
CDR3: CASSLGTGNTEAFF
size: -
J: TRBJ1-1
D: TRBD1
V: TRBV7-9

DNA: TGCGCCAGCAGCCAAGAAGGGGCTCGCGGTGAAAAACTGTTTTTT
CDR3: CASSQEGARGEKLFF
size: -
J: TRBJ1-4
D: -
V: TRBV4-1

DNA: TGTGCCAGCAGCCCGGGAGGGATGCGTAATTCACCCCTCCACTTT
CDR3: CASSPGGMRNSPLHF
size: -
J: TRBJ1-6
D: -
V: TRBV9

DNA: TGTGCCAGCAGTTTATCTCGGGGGGGAATTGGCTACACCTTC
CDR3: CASSLSRGGIGYTF
size: once
J: TRBJ1-2
D: -
V: TRBV27

DNA: TGTGCCAGCCCCGAACGGGTTCATGAAAAACTGTTTTTT
CDR3: CASPERVHEKLFF
size: -
J: TRBJ1-4
D: -
V: TRBV28

DNA: TGTGCCAGCAGCAGACGGGGGTACCAAGAGACCCAGTACTTC
CDR3: CASSRRGYQETQYF
size: -
J: TRBJ2-5
D: -
V: TRBV7-2

DNA: TGTGCCAGCAGCCATGCCGGGACAGGGCACACTGAAGCTTTCTTT
CDR3: CASSHAGTGHTEAFF
size: -
J: TRBJ1-1
D: TRBD1
V: TRBV6-6

DNA: TGTGCCAGCAGCTTGGGACAGGGTGGGTATAATCAGCCCCAGCATTTT
CDR3: CASSLGQGGYNQPQHF
size: -
J: TRBJ1-5
D: TRBD1
V: TRBV7-9

DNA: TGTGCCAGCAGCTTGTCTGGCAGGTCCTACGAGCAGTACTTC
CDR3: CASSLSGRSYEQYF
size: once
J: TRBJ2-7
D: -
V: TRBV5-6

DNA: TGTGCCAGCAGCCTACAGCCTCACCGGGAAAAACTGTTTTTT
CDR3: CASSLQPHREKLFF
size: -
J: TRBJ1-4
D: -
V: TRBV7-9

DNA: TGTGCCAGCAGTTTTGAGCGGGGATCTAGCACAGATACGCAGTATTTT
CDR3: CASSFERGSSTDTQYF
size: -
J: TRBJ2-3
D: TRBD2
V: TRBV28

DNA: TGTGCCAGCAGCGTAGAACCCCCAGGGGGCACAGATACGCAGTATTTT
CDR3: CASSVEPPGGTDTQYF
size: -
J: TRBJ2-3
D: -
V: TRBV9

DNA: TGTGCCAGCAGCTTATCTTCCTACGAGCAGTACTTC
CDR3: CASSLSSYEQYF
size: -
J: TRBJ2-7
D: -
V: TRBV7-2

DNA: TGTGCCAGCGCCCCACCGGGGGTCCCCCACACAGATACGCAGTATTTT
CDR3: CASAPPGVPHTDTQYF
size: few
J: TRBJ2-3
D: -
V: TRBV28

DNA: TGTGCTTCTCAGGGCAGAAGCACTGAAGCTTTCTTT
CDR3: CASQGRSTEAFF
size: few
J: TRBJ1-1
D: -
V: TRBV2

DNA: TGCAGCGTTGAAACACAGGCTAGAGACACTGAAGCTTTCTTT
CDR3: CSVETQARDTEAFF
size: few
J: TRBJ1-1
D: -
V: TRBV29-1

DNA: TGTGCCAGCAGCCTGGGGGGGGGAACGCAGTTCTTC
CDR3: CASSLGGGTQFF
size: -
J: TRBJ2-1
D: TRBD2
V: TRBV5-6

DNA: TGTGCCAGCAGCTGGGACAGGACCAATGAGCAGTTCTTC
CDR3: CASSWDRTNEQFF
size: -
J: TRBJ2-1
D: TRBD1
V: TRBV27

DNA: TGCGCCAGCAGCCAAGGGGGGGGCTCCAATGAGCAGTTCTTC
CDR3: CASSQGGGSNEQFF
size: -
J: TRBJ2-1
D: -
V: TRBV4-3

DNA: TGTGCCAGCAGCGAAACAGGGTACGAGCAGTACTTC
CDR3: CASSETGYEQYF
size: -
J: TRBJ2-7
D: -
V: TRBV5-4

DNA: TGTGCCAGCAGTGACTTGGGGCTGGACACTGAAGCTTTCTTT
CDR3: CASSDLGLDTEAFF
size: few
J: TRBJ1-1
D: -
V: TRBV6-4

DNA: TGTGCCAGCAGGGTACAGGGGGGGACCACTGAAGCTTTCTTT
CDR3: CASRVQGGTTEAFF
size: -
J: TRBJ1-1
D: TRBD1
V: TRBV6-1

DNA: TGTGCCTGGAGTAAGGACAGTAGGACCTACGAGCAGTACTTC
CDR3: CAWSKDSRTYEQYF
size: -
J: TRBJ2-7
D: -
V: TRBV30

DNA: TGCGCCAGCAAGACGGCGGAGGGAGGTAGGGAGCAGTACTTC
CDR3: CASKTAEGGREQYF
size: -
J: TRBJ2-7
D: -
V: TRBV5-1